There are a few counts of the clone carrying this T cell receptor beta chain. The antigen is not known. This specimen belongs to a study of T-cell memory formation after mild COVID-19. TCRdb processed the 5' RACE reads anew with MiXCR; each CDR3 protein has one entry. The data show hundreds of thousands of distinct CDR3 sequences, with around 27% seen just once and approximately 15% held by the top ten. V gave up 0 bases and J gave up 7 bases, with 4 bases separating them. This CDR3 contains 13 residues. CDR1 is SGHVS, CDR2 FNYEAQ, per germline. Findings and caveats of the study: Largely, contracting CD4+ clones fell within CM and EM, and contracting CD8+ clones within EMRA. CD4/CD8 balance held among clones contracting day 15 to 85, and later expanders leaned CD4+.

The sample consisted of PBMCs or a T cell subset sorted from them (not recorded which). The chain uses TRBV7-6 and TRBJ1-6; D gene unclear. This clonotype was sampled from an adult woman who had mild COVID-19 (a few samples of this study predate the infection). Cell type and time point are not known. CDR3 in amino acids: CASSLAFNSPLHF. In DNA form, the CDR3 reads TGTGCCAGCAGCTTAGCGTTCAATTCACCCCTCCACTTT.